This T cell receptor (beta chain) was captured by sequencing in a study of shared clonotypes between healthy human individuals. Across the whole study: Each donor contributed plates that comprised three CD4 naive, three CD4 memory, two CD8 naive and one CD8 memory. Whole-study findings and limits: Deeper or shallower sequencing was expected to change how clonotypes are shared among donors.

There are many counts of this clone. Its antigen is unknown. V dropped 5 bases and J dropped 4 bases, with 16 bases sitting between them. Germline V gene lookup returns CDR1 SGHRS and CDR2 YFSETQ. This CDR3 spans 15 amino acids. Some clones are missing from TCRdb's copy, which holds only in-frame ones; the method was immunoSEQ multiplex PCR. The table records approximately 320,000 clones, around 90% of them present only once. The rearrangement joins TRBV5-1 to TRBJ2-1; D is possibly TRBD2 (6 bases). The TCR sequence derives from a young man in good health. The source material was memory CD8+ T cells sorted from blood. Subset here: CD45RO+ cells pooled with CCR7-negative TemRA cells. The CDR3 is CASRFALEGYNEQFF. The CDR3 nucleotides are TGCGCCAGCAGGTTTGCCCTGGAGGGGTACAATGAGCAGTTCTTC.